This T cell receptor beta chain was sequenced for a study of OX40 agonist ivuxolimab in advanced cancers. Study context: Checkpoint inhibitors had been given previously to around 38% of patients. Overall study results and limits: Patients who responded partially at 0.1-3.0 mg/kg showed clonal expansion ranking among the lowest.

Produced via immunoSEQ multiplex PCR; TCRdb's table is partial and in-frame only. The sample lists 58,000 or so clones, around 83% seen once, with around 5% in the top ten. CDR1 SGHAT and CDR2 FQNNGV come from the germline V gene. V was clipped by 5 bases and J by 4 bases, with 22 bases between them. This CDR3 region has 17 residues. For this clone: Its antigen remains unknown.

The specimen comprised CD4+ or CD8+ T cells sorted from blood, sampled in a trial of the OX40 agonist ivuxolimab. The rearrangement joins TRBV11-2 to TRBJ2-3, with D perhaps matching TRBD1 or TRBD2 (5 bases each). The receptor comes from an adult with an advanced solid tumor such as melanoma, head and neck, liver or kidney cancer. CDR3 DNA sequence: TGTGCCAGCAGCGCTCTACCCGGGGCAGGCGCCGCAGATACGCAGTATTTT. Its translation: CASSALPGAGAADTQYF.